These 14 T cell receptor beta chains came from one sample sequenced in a study of blood T cell repertoires in COVID-19 (dated by TCRdb to the early 2020s). Libraries were made using the immunoSEQ multiplex PCR assay. TCRdb obtained this table from immuneACCESS and retained in-frame rearrangements with V and J assigned. These tables miss some clones; where compared with another copy, unresolved V genes account for less than half of the shortfall, and the remainder is unexplained. The sample yields almost 70,000 clones; just under 80% were counted once. The ten largest make up 40% to 50% of the sample. The sample consisted of peripheral blood. All receptors derive from a human donor in a cohort sampled during active COVID-19.

The chain combines TRBV7-8 with TRBJ2-2; a possible D gene is TRBD2 (5 bases). Germline CDR1 and CDR2: SGHVS and FQNEAQ. V lost 2 bases and J 4 bases, leaving 5 bases between the germline ends. The CDR3 consists of 13 residues. The CDR3 loop is CASSLRGTGELFF. In DNA, the CDR3 is TGTGCCAGCAGCTTACGGGGCACCGGGGAGCTGTTTTTT.

This clone has more than one count but fewer than ten. V usage is TRBV5-4 and J usage is TRBJ1-6, with 7 positions matching TRBD1. There are 15 residues in the CDR3. Germline CDR1 and CDR2: SGHNT and YYREEE (reference sequence). Germline trimming cut 4 bases from V and 7 bases from J; bases unmatched to any gene: 8. CDR3 sequence: CASSADRLFNSPLHF. The CDR3 DNA reads TGTGCCAGCAGCGCGGACAGGTTATTCAATTCACCCCTCCACTTT.

The rearrangement uses TRBV5-1 and TRBJ2-5, with D perhaps TRBD1 (6 bases). The CDR3 length is 14 residues. Trimming took 5 bases from V and 5 from J, leaving 16 bases between them. Germline V gene lookup returns CDR1 SGHRS and CDR2 YFSETQ. The CDR3 sequence: CASRMVQGRETQYF. CDR3 nucleotides: TGCGCCAGCAGGATGGTACAGGGAAGGGAGACCCAGTACTTC.

J is TRBJ1-4 and V is TRBV11-2, with D possibly matching TRBD1 (5 bases). With 1 base removed from V and 5 bases from J, the gap between germline ends came to 17 bases. The CDR3 is 17 residues long. Per germline, CDR1 SGHAT and CDR2 FQNNGV. The CDR3 bases are TGTGCCAGCAGCTTAGCAGGTTTTTCGGCAGGGAATGAAAAACTGTTTTTT. Its protein is CASSLAGFSAGNEKLFF.

This chain connects TRBV7-6 to TRBJ2-2, with TRBD2 as a possible D gene (7 bases). This CDR3 spans 16 amino acids. Germline CDR1 and CDR2: SGHVS and FNYEAQ. V was cut by 0 bases and J by 6 bases, with 14 bases left in between. CDR3 nucleotide sequence: TGTGCCAGCAGCTTAGCGGGGGGGCCTCAGGCCGGGGAGCTGTTTTTT. It yields the protein CASSLAGGPQAGELFF.

Here the CDR3 DNA reads TGTGCCAGCAGCCCGGGGGGGGACTATGGCTACACCTTC. It encodes CASSPGGDYGYTF. The chain has TRBV28 and TRBJ1-2; the D gene is possibly TRBD1 (5 bases). Germline lookup yields CDR1 MDHEN and CDR2 SYDVKM. The CDR3 is made up of 13 amino acids. Between the trimmed V and J ends, which lost 6 bases and 3 bases, there was a span of 11 bases.

The chain has TRBV5-1 and TRBJ2-1, with 11 positions matching TRBD2. CDR3 length: 17 residues. Trimming at V came to 5 bases and at J to 2 bases, leaving 9 bases not matched to a gene. In germline, CDR1 is SGHRS, CDR2 YFSETQ. DNA of the CDR3: TGCGCCAGCAGTAAGGGACTAGCGGCCACTGCCTACAATGAGCAGTTCTTC. This translates into CASSKGLAATAYNEQFF.

The chain has TRBV6-5 and TRBJ1-2, with D uncertain. This CDR3 has 13 residues. Germline lookup yields CDR1 MNHEY and CDR2 SVGAGI. Deletions cut 4 bases from V and 6 bases from J, with 12 bases between. This chain's CDR3 is CASSLLGGDGYTF. The CDR3 DNA reads as TGTGCCAGCAGTTTGCTAGGTGGAGATGGCTACACCTTC.

The chain has TRBV5-4 and TRBJ1-6; TRBD1 matches at 7 bases. Germline CDR1 and CDR2: SGHNT and YYREEE (reference sequence). This CDR3 has 14 residues. After removal of 4 bases from V and 8 bases from J, the junction contained 6 bases not matched to a gene. The CDR3 sequence: CASSRDSLDSPLHF. As DNA, the CDR3 is TGTGCCAGCAGCCGGGACAGCTTGGATTCACCCCTCCACTTT.

The chain joins TRBV28 to TRBJ1-5; 8 bases line up with TRBD1. CDR1 is MDHEN, CDR2 SYDVKM, per germline. V trimming: 1 base; J trimming: 7 bases; junction bases outside the gene matches: 6. The CDR3 covers 15 residues. CDR3 sequence (DNA): TGTGCCAGCAGTTTATTCCAGGGGGCAAGCCAGCCCCAGCATTTT. Translated, it gives CASSLFQGASQPQHF.

V usage is TRBV6-5 and J usage is TRBJ2-1, with D tentatively TRBD1 (6 bases). V lost 6 bases and J 6 bases, leaving 18 bases between the germline ends. Per germline, CDR1 MNHEY and CDR2 SVGAGI. The CDR3 loop spans 15 amino acids. The CDR3 coding sequence is TGTGCCAGCAGCAAACAGGGCCCTCTGGGCAATGAGCAGTTCTTC. Protein product: CASSKQGPLGNEQFF.

The chain joins TRBV7-2 to TRBJ2-1; TRBD1 might be the D (6 bases). Germline assignment: CDR1 SGHTA and CDR2 FQGNSA. The length of the CDR3 is 14 residues. The germline V and J ends were trimmed by 5 bases and 1 base, with 9 bases remaining between them. CDR3 coding DNA: TGTGCCAGCAGCCCTCAGGGGTCCTACAATGAGCAGTTCTTC. Its translation is CASSPQGSYNEQFF.

The CDR3 spells CASSSPLHTEAFF. The CDR3 DNA reads as TGTGCCAGCAGTTCCCCCCTCCACACTGAAGCTTTCTTT. The chain uses TRBV6-2 or TRBV6-3 and TRBJ1-1; D unresolved. CDR3 length: 13 amino acids. Per germline, CDR1 MNHEY and CDR2 SVGEGT. The V and J ends lost 4 bases and 3 bases respectively, with 9 bases between them.

The chain combines TRBV5-1 with TRBJ2-7, with D tentatively TRBD1 (7 bases). Germline V lookup: CDR1 SGHRS, CDR2 YFSETQ. The CDR3 is made up of 13 amino acids. V was trimmed by 0 bases and J by 5 bases, leaving 9 bases between them. The CDR3 reads CASSLAGGNEQYF. The DNA for the CDR3 is TGCGCCAGCAGCTTGGCAGGGGGGAACGAGCAGTACTTC. The complete variable domain, with remaining parts taken from reference TRBV5-1 and TRBJ2-7, reads KAGVTQTPRYLIKTRGQQVTLSCSPISGHRSVSWYQQTPGQGLQFLFEYFSETQRNKGNFPGRFSGRQFSNSRSEMNVSTLELGDSALYLCASSLAGGNEQYFGPGTRLTVT.